This T cell receptor beta chain was recovered during a study of blood T cell repertoires in COVID-19. The method was immunoSEQ multiplex PCR; TCRdb's version includes in-frame clones alone and lacks a portion of them. The table shows more than 350,000 clones, with over 75% occurring only once. Per the germline V gene, CDR1 is LNHDA and CDR2 is SQIVND (reference sequence). The CDR3 runs 13 residues. Trimming removed 5 bases from V and 0 bases from J, with 7 bases in between. Self-reported history from a screening survey and questionnaire set each donor's cohort. The J gene is TRBJ1-1, the V gene TRBV19; no firm D call. The sequence came from a woman aged 18-29 years who had been exposed to COVID-19. Input material: PBMCs or T cells enriched from blood (not recorded which). This CDR3 reads CASSLSMNTEAFF. DNA for the CDR3: TGTGCCAGTAGTTTGAGCATGAACACTGAAGCTTTCTTT.